Reported below is one T cell receptor (beta chain). The antigen is unknown. The data stem from a study of graft-versus-host responses after intestinal transplantation. The overall study: The recipients all started with anti-thymocyte globulin induction and then took tacrolimus and steroids for 3 to 4 years.

The CDR3 loop spans 14 amino acids. Trimming stripped 1 base from V and 3 bases from J, with 7 bases between. Clones were read by immunoSEQ multiplex PCR, and TCRdb kept only the in-frame ones, dropping some. The table has around 20,000 clones, roughly 89% seen once. General study results and limits: Within allografts, high graft-versus-host to host-versus-graft clonal ratios were seen among patients with graft-donor T cell macrochimerism. GvH clones were found in recipient marrow; some appeared first in ileum or blood.

The rearrangement links TRBV5-3 to TRBJ1-4; D is undetermined. TRBV5-3 is filed as an ORF, its function uncertain. The TCR was taken from a human patient who received an intestinal transplant, so some T cells may come from the graft donor. The sample here was PBMCs, taken 65 to 70 days after intestinal transplantation. The CDR3 here is CARSLRAANEKLFF. The CDR3 nucleotides read TGTGCCAGAAGCTTGAGGGCGGCTAATGAAAAACTGTTTTTT.